Below, 21 T cell receptor beta chains from the same sample are listed, as sequenced in a study of T-cell memory formation after mild COVID-19. TCRdb re-called the 5' RACE reads with MiXCR, one entry per CDR3 protein. The table shows approximately 350,000 distinct CDR3 sequences, with around 14% occurring only once. The sequenced sample was PBMCs or a T cell subset sorted from them (not recorded which). The receptors here all came from a young man who had mild COVID-19 (a few samples of this study predate the infection). Cell type and time point are not known.

This clonotype was seen a handful of times. The rearrangement links TRBV6-1 to TRBJ2-1; D is uncertain. The V gene's germline CDR1 is MNHNS and CDR2 SASEGT. V was shortened by 6 bases and J by 8 bases, with 8 bases between the two germline ends. The CDR3 spans 11 residues. The CDR3 region is CASRARYEQFF. The CDR3 DNA reads TGTGCCAGCAGGGCGAGGTATGAGCAGTTCTTC.

This clonotype was detected a few times. V gene TRBV5-4 combines with J gene TRBJ1-2, with D possibly TRBD1 on 6 matching bases. V shed 4 bases and J shed 11 bases, with 18 bases lying between them. CDR1 is SGHNT and CDR2 is YYREEE in the germline V gene (reference sequence). The CDR3 has 13 amino acids. For the CDR3, the DNA is TGTGCCAGCAGCCCGGCGAGGGACAAACATTACACCTTC. Its protein is CASSPARDKHYTF.

The chain couples TRBV4-1 to TRBJ2-1; 11 bases align to TRBD2. This CDR3 contains 19 residues. V shed 2 bases, J shed 8 bases, and the junction held 17 bases outside the gene matches. Germline V lookup: CDR1 MGHRA, CDR2 YSYEKL. The CDR3 DNA is TGCGCCAGCAGCCAACGCGCACTAACCTCCGGGACTAGCGGATATGAGCAGTTCTTC. Translation: CASSQRALTSGTSGYEQFF.

The V and J genes are TRBV7-6 and TRBJ1-2; D remains unclear. Trimming shortened V by 1 base and J by 8 bases, and 11 bases separated the two germline ends. The CDR3 is 13 residues long. Germline V CDR1 and CDR2: SGHVS, FNYEAQ. The CDR3 nucleotides are TGTGCCAGCAGCTTAGTTCCAGAGGAAGGCTACACCTTC. Protein product: CASSLVPEEGYTF.

The chain has TRBV7-9 and TRBJ2-1, with D perhaps TRBD2 (6 bases). Germline loops: CDR1 SEHNR, CDR2 FQNEAQ (reference sequence). This CDR3 has 13 residues. Deletions cut 1 base from V and 9 bases from J, with 10 bases between. CDR3 bases: TGTGCCAGCAGCTTAGGCCGGGGGACTGAGCAGTTCTTC. Protein sequence: CASSLGRGTEQFF.

This chain links TRBV12-3 or TRBV12-4 with TRBJ2-3; no firm D call. V lost 6 bases and J lost 10, with 23 bases in between. The length of the CDR3 is 15 residues. This CDR3 reads CASRDWTAMPGPQYF. For the CDR3, the DNA is TGTGCCAGCAGGGATTGGACCGCAATGCCTGGACCGCAGTATTTT.

This clonotype has only a few counts. This chain uses TRBV7-3 with TRBJ2-1; TRBD2 agrees at 9 bases. The junction had 2 bases not matched to a gene; V was cut back by 1 base and J by 10 bases. The CDR3 covers 13 residues. Germline CDR1 is SGHTA and CDR2 is FQGTGA. The chain's CDR3 is CASSLSLAGEQFF. CDR3 coding DNA: TGTGCCAGCAGCTTAAGTCTAGCGGGGGAGCAGTTCTTC.

This clonotype was counted ten times or more. The rearrangement uses TRBV4-1 and TRBJ1-2, with no clear D. V was cut by 8 bases and J by 8 bases, with 12 bases left in between. In germline, CDR1 is MGHRA, CDR2 YSYEKL. The CDR3 has 11 residues. CDR3 nucleotides: TGCGCCAGCGCGGGTTCTAGGGGCTACACCTTC. The encoded protein is CASAGSRGYTF.

This clonotype occurred many times. The genes are TRBV12-3 or TRBV12-4 and TRBJ2-3, with 11 bases identical to TRBD1. With V trimmed by 4 bases and J by 4 bases, 7 bases remained unmatched. The CDR3 spans 16 residues. The CDR3 bases are TGTGCCAGCAGTTCTCCGGGACAGGGGGACGCAGATACGCAGTATTTT. It is translated as CASSSPGQGDADTQYF.

This clonotype occurred a few times. The V gene is TRBV20-1, the J gene TRBJ1-5, with 7 bases lining up with TRBD1. The CDR3 loop spans 15 amino acids. J was trimmed by 5 bases and V by 3 bases; bases with no gene match: 10. Per the germline V gene, CDR1 is DFQATT and CDR2 is SNEGSKA (reference sequence). The CDR3, as DNA: TGCAGTGCTAGGAGGGACAGCGTGAACCATCAGCCCCAGCATTTT. Protein: CSARRDSVNHQPQHF.

The rearrangement uses TRBV27 and TRBJ1-1; 7 bases align to TRBD1. The J segment lost 1 base and the V segment lost 2 bases, leaving 4 bases of the junction unmatched. In germline, CDR1 is MNHEY, CDR2 SMNVEV (reference sequence). CDR3 length equals 15 residues. CDR3 sequence: CASSLRQGRNTEAFF. The CDR3 DNA is TGTGCCAGCAGTTTACGACAGGGCCGGAACACTGAAGCTTTCTTT.

The chain carries TRBV12-3 or TRBV12-4 and TRBJ2-1; maybe TRBD1 (5 bases). V lost 7 bases, J lost 7 bases, and 20 bases lay in between. The CDR3 has 15 residues. The DNA for the CDR3 is TGTGCCAGCACCTCGGACGGCAGGGTTGAGAATGAGCAGTTCTTC. This codes for CASTSDGRVENEQFF.

The CDR3 reads CASSLVQGTDGYTF. The CDR3 nucleotides read TGTGCCAGCAGCTTAGTACAGGGAACAGATGGCTACACCTTC. The chain employs TRBV7-9 and TRBJ1-2, with D maybe TRBD1 (6 bases). V lost 1 base to trimming and J lost 6 bases, with 12 bases between them. This CDR3 has 14 amino acids. Germline CDR1 reads SEHNR; CDR2 reads FQNEAQ (reference sequence).

This sequence joins TRBV10-3 and TRBJ2-1; 7 bases are shared with TRBD2. The J segment lost 4 bases and the V segment lost 0 bases, leaving 6 bases of the junction unmatched. This CDR3 has 16 residues. From germline, CDR1 is ENHRY and CDR2 SYGVKD. The CDR3 DNA sequence: TGTGCCATCAGTGAGTCGCCGGGGGGTTCGTACAATGAGCAGTTCTTC. This translates into CAISESPGGSYNEQFF.

The chain has TRBV28 and TRBJ1-6; D perhaps matches TRBD1 (6 bases). The CDR3 is 13 amino acids. From germline, CDR1 is MDHEN and CDR2 SYDVKM. Trimming removed 10 bases from V and 7 bases from J, with 14 bases in between. The DNA of the CDR3 is TGTGCCATTACCGGACAGTACAATTCACCCCTCCACTTT. It codes for CAITGQYNSPLHF.

This clonotype has only a few counts. The J gene is TRBJ2-1, the V gene TRBV11-2; 8 bases are a match to TRBD2. This CDR3 is 16 amino acids long. Germline V gene data show CDR1 as SGHAT and CDR2 as FQNNGV. V lost 5 bases and J lost 3; bases outside the gene matches: 9. The chain's CDR3 is CASSLRVAGNYNEQFF. CDR3 in DNA: TGTGCCAGCAGCCTCCGGGTAGCGGGGAACTACAATGAGCAGTTCTTC. The whole variable domain, remainder taken from reference TRBV11-2 and TRBJ2-1, is EAGVAQSPRYKIIEKRQSVAFWCNPISGHATLYWYQQILGQGPKLLIQFQNNGVVDDSQLPKDRFSAERLKGVDSTLKIQPAKLEDSAVYLCASSLRVAGNYNEQFFGPGTRLTVL.

This clonotype was picked up a small number of times. This chain connects TRBV20-1 to TRBJ2-2; D might be TRBD1 or TRBD2, each matching 6 bases. The V gene lost 6 bases and the J gene lost 5 bases, with 19 bases spanning the gap. Looked up from germline, CDR1 is DFQATT and CDR2 is SNEGSKA (reference sequence). The CDR3 extends over 15 amino acids. The CDR3 region is CSATPLGGATGELFF. In DNA form, the CDR3 reads TGCAGTGCCACCCCCTTGGGGGGCGCGACCGGGGAGCTGTTTTTT.

This clonotype was seen more than once but under ten times. The chain combines TRBV5-1 with TRBJ2-2; 8 bases agree with TRBD2. Trimming removed 3 bases from V and 4 bases from J; junction bases left unmatched: 14. The CDR3 has 18 amino acids. Per the germline V gene, CDR1 is SGHRS and CDR2 is YFSETQ. CDR3 in amino acids: CASSSYFYGGATTGELFF. The CDR3 DNA reads as TGCGCCAGCAGCTCGTATTTTTACGGGGGGGCCACCACCGGGGAGCTGTTTTTT. Supplemented by reference TRBV5-1 and TRBJ2-2, the full variable domain reads KAGVTQTPRYLIKTRGQQVTLSCSPISGHRSVSWYQQTPGQGLQFLFEYFSETQRNKGNFPGRFSGRQFSNSRSEMNVSTLELGDSALYLCASSSYFYGGATTGELFFGEGSRLTVL.

The chain employs TRBV5-1 and TRBJ2-5; 10 positions match TRBD2. The junction had 10 bases not matched to a gene; V was cut back by 0 bases and J by 2 bases. Germline V gene sequence: CDR1 SGHRS, CDR2 YFSETQ. CDR3 length equals 18 residues. CDR3 sequence reads: CASSLVATLAGRQETQYF. In nucleotides, the CDR3 is TGCGCCAGCAGCTTGGTCGCCACACTAGCGGGGAGACAAGAGACCCAGTACTTC.

This clonotype has ten or more counts. The chain has TRBV5-1 and TRBJ2-2; 7 bases map to TRBD2. V dropped 5 bases and J dropped 6; count of bases not matched to a gene: 10. The CDR3 length is 15 residues. From germline, CDR1 is SGHRS and CDR2 YFSETQ. The CDR3 sequence: CASRTGTTVAGELFF. CDR3 nucleotide sequence: TGCGCCAGCAGGACCGGGACTACAGTTGCCGGGGAGCTGTTTTTT.

The chain joins TRBV29-1 to TRBJ1-1; D gene ambiguous. V was trimmed by 7 bases and J by 4 bases, leaving 19 bases between them. This CDR3 region has 14 residues. In germline, CDR1 is SQVTM, CDR2 ANQGSEA. The CDR3 DNA reads as TGCAGCGCCCTTCCCACCCGGGAACTCACTGAAGCTTTCTTT. Translation: CSALPTRELTEAFF.